Shown below are 23 T cell receptor beta chains from a single sample sequenced in a study of T cell responses to AZD1222 COVID-19 vaccine. The protocol was immunoSEQ multiplex PCR, while the TCRdb copy is restricted to in-frame clones and leaves out a portion. Of more than 95,000 clones in the sample, about 92% were seen once. The sequences come from peripheral blood, collected on day 0 of AZD1222 vaccination. These receptors originate from an adult in good health.

V gene TRBV5-5 combines with J gene TRBJ2-1; 13 nucleotides line up with TRBD2. V dropped 5 bases and J dropped 3; count of bases not matched to a gene: 5. The CDR3 runs to 16 residues. The germline gives CDR1 SGHKS, CDR2 YYEKEE (reference sequence). CDR3 residues: CASSVGLAGIYNEQFF. The CDR3 DNA reads TGTGCCAGCAGTGTGGGACTAGCGGGAATCTACAATGAGCAGTTCTTC.

The chain is built from TRBV2 and TRBJ2-1; 10 bases map to TRBD1. The CDR3 has 13 residues. Germline-derived CDR1 and CDR2 are SNHLY and FYNNEI. Unmatched junction bases numbered 6, after V lost 8 bases and J lost 8 bases. The CDR3: CASRDRGRDEQFF. CDR3 nucleotide sequence: TGTGCCAGCCGGGACAGGGGTAGGGATGAGCAGTTCTTC.

This clone appeared a single time. The chain employs TRBV3-1 (or the pseudogene TRBV3-2) and TRBJ1-4; unclear D gene. This CDR3 comprises 12 residues. Germline V gene sequence: CDR1 LGHDT, CDR2 YNNKEL (reference sequence). V was cut by 5 bases and J by 4 bases, with 5 bases left in between. Here the CDR3 reads CASSNRNEKLFF. DNA of the CDR3: TGTGCCAGCAGCAACCGTAATGAAAAACTGTTTTTT.

This chain links TRBV7-9 with TRBJ1-1; a possible D gene is TRBD1 (6 bases). Germline lookup yields CDR1 SEHNR and CDR2 FQNEAQ (reference sequence). The CDR3 contains 11 residues. CDR3 DNA: TGTGCTTACAGGGTAGGGACTGAAGCTTTCTTT. Its protein product is CAYRVGTEAFF.

This rearrangement joins TRBV28 to TRBJ2-3; TRBD2 aligns across 11 bases. Germline V gives CDR1 MDHEN, CDR2 SYDVKM. J was trimmed by 5 bases and V by 5 bases; bases with no gene match: 12. The CDR3 is made up of 17 amino acids. CDR3 DNA sequence: TGTGCCAGCAGTACCTCTACTAGCGGGAGTTGGGGAGATACGCAGTATTTT. It is translated as CASSTSTSGSWGDTQYF.

V usage is TRBV28 and J usage is TRBJ1-1, with D uncertain. Germline loops: CDR1 MDHEN, CDR2 SYDVKM. This CDR3 comprises 17 residues. The V end lost 6 bases, the J end lost 1 base, and 21 bases lay between the germline ends. The CDR3 DNA reads TGTGCCAGCAGAACCATTCCGTCGAGGGCTCGGAACACTGAAGCTTTCTTT. Protein sequence: CASRTIPSRARNTEAFF. Drawing the rest from reference TRBV28 and TRBJ1-1, the complete variable domain is DVKVTQSSRYLVKRTGEKVFLECVQDMDHENMFWYRQDPGLGLRLIYFSYDVKMKEKGDIPEGYSVSREKKERFSLILESASTNQTSMYLCASRTIPSRARNTEAFFGQGTRLTVV.

This clone was seen just once. J is TRBJ2-4 and V is TRBV5-1, with D possibly matching TRBD1 (5 bases). The CDR3 is made up of 15 amino acids. Germline CDR1 reads SGHRS; CDR2 reads YFSETQ. V was shortened by 3 bases and J by 1 base, with 11 bases between the two germline ends. The CDR3 here is CASSWGFGAKNIQYF. CDR3 coding DNA: TGCGCCAGCAGCTGGGGCTTCGGGGCCAAAAACATTCAGTACTTC.

This rearrangement joins TRBV24-1 to TRBJ2-1; D is perhaps TRBD2 (7 bases). From germline, CDR1 is KGHDR and CDR2 SFDVKD. With 9 bases removed from V and 8 bases from J, the gap between germline ends came to 16 bases. The CDR3 is 13 amino acids. The CDR3 bases are TGTGCCACCTCATGGGCGGGGGCTGATGAGCAGTTCTTC. This codes for CATSWAGADEQFF.

This chain joins TRBV3-1 (or the pseudogene TRBV3-2) and TRBJ1-4; unclear D gene. CDR3 length: 15 amino acids. Trimming removed 3 bases at V and 5 bases at J, with 13 bases between. The germline gives CDR1 LGHDT, CDR2 YNNKEL (reference sequence). The CDR3 coding sequence is TGTGCCAGCAGCCAGAGGGAGGTGGCAAATGAAAAACTGTTTTTT. Protein product: CASSQREVANEKLFF.

V usage is TRBV19 and J usage is TRBJ1-2; 9 bases line up with TRBD1. The CDR3 has 12 residues. V was pared by 8 bases and J by 8 bases, with 6 bases of the junction left unmatched. Germline V gene lookup returns CDR1 LNHDA and CDR2 SQIVND (reference sequence). The CDR3 DNA sequence: TGTGCCAGTGGGACAGGGTTTGGAGGCTACACCTTC. It is translated as CASGTGFGGYTF.

V gene TRBV5-1 combines with J gene TRBJ2-7; 8 positions match TRBD2. The germline CDR1 and CDR2 sequences are SGHRS and YFSETQ. CDR3 size: 16 residues. V shed 4 bases, J shed 2 bases, and the junction held 11 bases outside the gene matches. The CDR3 nucleotides are TGCGCCAGCAGCCTTACCGGGACTAGTTCAGCCTACGAGCAGTACTTC. Protein product: CASSLTGTSSAYEQYF.

V gene TRBV11-2 combines with J gene TRBJ2-7; a weak D match, TRBD2 (6 bases). The CDR3 has 18 amino acids. Germline V CDR1 and CDR2: SGHAT, FQNNGV. Trimming left V 4 bases short and J 8 bases short, with 30 bases between. This CDR3 is CASSSRWVGFREKGQQYF. CDR3 coding DNA: TGTGCCAGCAGCTCGCGTTGGGTTGGCTTCCGGGAGAAGGGACAGCAGTACTTC.

This rearrangement joins TRBV28 to TRBJ2-3, with D possibly TRBD2 on 5 matching bases. The CDR3 covers 12 residues. Looked up from germline, CDR1 is MDHEN and CDR2 is SYDVKM. Trimming pared 6 bases from V and 10 bases from J, leaving 14 bases between. CDR3: CASRATSGPQYF. In DNA form, the CDR3 reads TGTGCCAGCAGGGCTACTAGTGGACCGCAGTATTTT.

V and J are TRBV6-5 and TRBJ1-1; no firm D call. The V end was cut by 2 bases, the J end by 2 bases, with 6 bases between. CDR1 MNHEY and CDR2 SVGAGI come from the germline V gene. The CDR3 has 13 residues. The CDR3 loop reads CASSYMVNTEAFF. For the CDR3, the DNA is TGTGCCAGCAGTTACATGGTAAACACTGAAGCTTTCTTT.

The chain is built from TRBV29-1 and TRBJ2-7; the D gene could be TRBD1 or TRBD2 (6 bases each). Germline lookup yields CDR1 SQVTM and CDR2 ANQGSEA. V gave up 4 bases and J gave up 6 bases, with 10 bases separating them. This CDR3 has 11 residues. CDR3 loop: CSVVRGGEQYF. As DNA, the CDR3 is TGCAGCGTTGTCAGGGGAGGCGAGCAGTACTTC.

The CDR3 nucleotides read TGTGCCACCAGACCCAGGGCTAGCGTAAAACTGTTTTTT. As protein: CATRPRASVKLFF. The chain joins TRBV15 to TRBJ1-4; the D gene is possibly TRBD1 (5 bases). This CDR3 is built from 13 residues. V lost 6 bases and J lost 10, with 15 bases in between. Germline V gives CDR1 LNHNV, CDR2 YYDKDF (reference sequence).

The CDR3 nucleotides read TGCAGCGTTGAAGGACAGGGGGGCGCCTACGAGCAGTACTTC. Protein product: CSVEGQGGAYEQYF. The chain recombines TRBV29-1 with TRBJ2-7; 9 positions match TRBD1. V shed 1 base and J 2 bases; nucleotides not matched to a gene: 3. Germline CDR1 and CDR2: SQVTM and ANQGSEA. The CDR3 sequence is 14 residues long.

The chain employs TRBV7-9 and TRBJ2-7; D is perhaps TRBD2 (6 bases). The V and J ends lost 4 bases and 7 bases respectively, with 11 bases between them. This CDR3 is built from 12 residues. Germline CDR1 reads SEHNR; CDR2 reads FQNEAQ (reference sequence). The CDR3 region is CASSWGESEQYF. The DNA of the CDR3 is TGTGCCAGCAGCTGGGGGGAGTCTGAGCAGTACTTC. Full variable domain (outside the CDR3, taken from reference TRBV7-9 and TRBJ2-7): DTGVSQNPRHKITKRGQNVTFRCDPISEHNRLYWYRQTLGQGPEFLTYFQNEAQLEKSRLLSDRFSAERPKGSFSTLEIQRTEQGDSAMYLCASSWGESEQYFGPGTRLTVT.

CDR3: CATQSWTGNNEQFF. The CDR3, as DNA: TGTGCCACCCAGTCGTGGACGGGGAACAATGAGCAGTTCTTC. The chain employs TRBV19 and TRBJ2-1; a possible D gene is TRBD2 (5 bases). The CDR3 covers 14 residues. The germline V gene encodes CDR1 LNHDA and CDR2 SQIVND (reference sequence). The V end was cut by 10 bases, the J end by 5 bases, with 18 bases between.

The chain combines TRBV6-1 with TRBJ2-7, with D possibly TRBD1 on 6 matching bases. Looked up from germline, CDR1 is MNHNS and CDR2 is SASEGT. V gave up 3 bases and J gave up 5 bases, with 17 bases separating them. The CDR3 has 15 residues. CDR3 sequence (DNA): TGTGCCAGCAGTGACCCCCGCAGGGGCCTAGACGAGCAGTACTTC. Translating gives CASSDPRRGLDEQYF.

V usage is TRBV9 and J usage is TRBJ2-5, with D possibly being TRBD2 (6 bases). The V and J ends lost 0 bases and 4 bases respectively, with 10 bases between them. CDR1 is SGDLS and CDR2 is YYNGEE in the germline V gene. The length of the CDR3 is 14 residues. CDR3 region: CASSVGGIGETQYF. CDR3 in DNA: TGTGCCAGCAGCGTAGGCGGGATTGGAGAGACCCAGTACTTC.

The chain employs TRBV7-9 and TRBJ1-2, with a weak D call TRBD1 (6 bases). V was clipped by 6 bases and J by 3 bases, with 26 bases between them. The CDR3 is made up of 18 amino acids. CDR1 and CDR2 (germline): SEHNR, FQNEAQ (reference sequence). The CDR3 nucleotides are TGTGCCAGCAGTTCAGCCGGGACAACGAGGGCTTACCACTATGGCTACACCTTC. Its translation: CASSSAGTTRAYHYGYTF.

This clone was seen a single time. This chain uses TRBV9 with TRBJ1-5; perhaps TRBD1 as D (6 bases). The CDR3 has 15 residues. Germline values: CDR1 SGDLS, CDR2 YYNGEE. Trimming took 0 bases from V and 3 from J, leaving 10 bases between them. The CDR3 nucleotides read TGTGCCAGCAGCGTAGAGGGGACACCCAATCAGCCCCAGCATTTT. This codes for CASSVEGTPNQPQHF.